Sequencing of this T cell receptor (beta chain) was carried out in a study of T cell clonality in common variable immunodeficiency. Study-level points and caveats: In common variable immunodeficiency, TCR beta chains reportedly carried fewer deletions and N-nucleotide insertions.

Most patients and controls had Caucasian heritage. Measured with immunoSEQ multiplex PCR; TCRdb has only the in-frame clones, and not every one. The sample is made up of over 35,000 clones, none counted only once. In this sample, this clone turned up many times. Its antigen is currently unknown. The missing CDR3 end, 3 residues past where the read stops, is filled in from the germline J gene. Deletions cut 0 bases from V and 3 bases from J, with 16 bases between. CDR3 length: 16 residues. Germline lookup yields CDR1 DFQATT and CDR2 SNEGSKA (reference sequence). The chain combines TRBV20-1 with TRBJ2-3, with D perhaps TRBD1 or TRBD2 (7 bases each). Sequenced input: peripheral blood mononuclear cells. The sequence was obtained from a person aged 18 to 75 in good health. CDR3 bases read: TGCAGTGCTAGAGATTATAACAGGGGAGGGACAGATACG. Amino acid sequence: CSARDYNRGGTDT. The whole CDR3 sequence is CSARDYNRGGTDTQYF.